The 10 T cell receptor beta chains given below trace back to one sample, sequenced in a study of T-cell memory formation after mild COVID-19. One entry per CDR3 protein results from TCRdb running MiXCR on the 5' RACE reads. Of 250,000 to 350,000 distinct CDR3 sequences in the sample, less than 20% were seen once. Sample: PBMCs or a T cell subset sorted from them (not recorded which). These receptor sequences come from a man aged 18 to 29 who had mild COVID-19 (a few samples of this study predate the infection). Cell type and time point are not known.

There are a few counts of this clonotype. The rearrangement uses TRBV5-1 and TRBJ2-2, with D uncertain. The V gene's germline CDR1 is SGHRS and CDR2 YFSETQ. This CDR3 is 16 amino acids long. V lost 1 base, J lost 4 bases, and 14 bases lay in between. The CDR3 DNA reads TGCGCCAGCAGCTTGACGGAACTGTTTCCCACCGGGGAGCTGTTTTTT. It translates to CASSLTELFPTGELFF. The variable domain in full, with the rest retrieved from reference TRBV5-1 and TRBJ2-2, is KAGVTQTPRYLIKTRGQQVTLSCSPISGHRSVSWYQQTPGQGLQFLFEYFSETQRNKGNFPGRFSGRQFSNSRSEMNVSTLELGDSALYLCASSLTELFPTGELFFGEGSRLTVL.

The CDR3 DNA reads TGTGCCAGCAGCCACAGGTACGCGAACACCGGGGAGCTGTTTTTT. Its protein is CASSHRYANTGELFF. The chain combines TRBV28 with TRBJ2-2; possible D gene TRBD1, 5 bases. Germline CDR1 MDHEN, CDR2 SYDVKM. Trimming removed 6 bases at V and 0 bases at J, with 11 bases between. The CDR3 is 15 amino acids.

This clonotype showed up just a few times. V and J are TRBV4-1 and TRBJ1-6; D gene unclear. The V end was cut by 1 base, the J end by 9 bases, with 7 bases between. The CDR3 length is 13 residues. Germline loops: CDR1 MGHRA, CDR2 YSYEKL. The CDR3 bases are TGCGCCAGCAGCCAAGCTTGGAGTTCACCCCTCCACTTT. It translates to CASSQAWSSPLHF.

Ten or more counts support this clonotype. The rearrangement links TRBV14 to TRBJ2-1, with 7 bases lining up with TRBD2. The germline V gene has CDR1 SGHDN and CDR2 FVKESK. This CDR3 region has 17 residues. V shed 5 bases, J shed 0 bases, and the junction held 10 bases outside the gene matches. The CDR3 here is CASSTYLGGGSYNEQFF. DNA for the CDR3: TGTGCCAGCAGCACCTATTTGGGCGGGGGCTCCTACAATGAGCAGTTCTTC.

This clonotype was recorded a few times. The chain employs TRBV6-6 and TRBJ2-3; D gene unclear. Germline CDR1 MNHNY, CDR2 SVGAGI (reference sequence). CDR3 length: 15 amino acids. V lost 0 bases to trimming and J lost 4 bases, with 11 bases between them. The CDR3 reads CASSYSESSADTQYF. DNA for the CDR3: TGTGCCAGCAGTTACTCCGAAAGTTCCGCAGATACGCAGTATTTT.

This clonotype was picked up many times. The chain links TRBV5-1 to TRBJ1-6, with D unresolved. The CDR3 is 13 amino acids. CDR1 SGHRS and CDR2 YFSETQ come from the germline V gene. Deletions cut 0 bases from V and 7 bases from J, with 5 bases between. The CDR3 DNA is TGCGCCAGCAGCTTGGGACAAAATTCACCCCTCCACTTT. It codes for CASSLGQNSPLHF.

This clonotype has a handful of counts. This rearrangement joins TRBV24-1 to TRBJ2-1; either TRBD1 or TRBD2 may fit D (5 bases each). The V gene's germline CDR1 is KGHDR and CDR2 SFDVKD. The CDR3 spans 13 residues. The V gene lost 3 bases and the J gene lost 8 bases, with 10 bases spanning the gap. The CDR3: CATSDAGRDEQFF. For the CDR3, the DNA is TGTGCCACCAGTGATGCGGGCAGGGATGAGCAGTTCTTC.

This clonotype has a handful of counts. V and J are TRBV6-1 and TRBJ1-5, with D possibly TRBD1 on 6 matching bases. This CDR3 comprises 15 residues. Germline CDR1 and CDR2: MNHNS and SASEGT. V was clipped by 5 bases and J by 9 bases, with 20 bases between them. DNA for the CDR3: TGTGCCAGCAGTCTTGTAACAGGGCGCGAGAGGCCCCAGCATTTT. Its protein product is CASSLVTGRERPQHF.

The chain links TRBV6-4 to TRBJ2-1; a weak D match, TRBD1 (6 bases). The V and J ends lost 0 bases and 12 bases respectively, with 12 bases between them. The V gene's germline CDR1 is MRHNA and CDR2 SNTAGT. The CDR3 covers 13 residues. The CDR3 loop reads CASSDSRTAVQFF. The CDR3 DNA reads as TGTGCCAGCAGTGACTCACGGACAGCAGTGCAGTTCTTC.

This chain connects TRBV7-2 to TRBJ2-3, with D tentatively TRBD2 (6 bases). Germline V gene lookup returns CDR1 SGHTA and CDR2 FQGNSA. The CDR3 extends over 15 amino acids. V was pared by 2 bases and J by 5 bases, with 14 bases between. CDR3 residues: CASSLNSGGGDTQYF. For the CDR3, the DNA is TGTGCCAGCAGCTTAAATTCCGGGGGTGGAGATACGCAGTATTTT.